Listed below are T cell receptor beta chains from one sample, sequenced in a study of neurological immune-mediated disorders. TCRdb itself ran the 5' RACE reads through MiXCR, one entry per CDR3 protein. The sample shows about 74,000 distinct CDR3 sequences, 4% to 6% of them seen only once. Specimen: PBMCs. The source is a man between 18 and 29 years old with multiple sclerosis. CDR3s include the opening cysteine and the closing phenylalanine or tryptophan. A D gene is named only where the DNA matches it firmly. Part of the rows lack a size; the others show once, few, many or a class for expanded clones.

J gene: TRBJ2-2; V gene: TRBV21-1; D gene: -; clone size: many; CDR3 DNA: TGTGCCAGCAGCAACTCCCGACATTCGAACACCGGGGAGCTGTTTTTT; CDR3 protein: CASSNSRHSNTGELFF
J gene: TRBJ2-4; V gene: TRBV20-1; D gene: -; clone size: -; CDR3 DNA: TGCAGTGCGACGTTGACTGCCGGGAACATTCAGTACTTC; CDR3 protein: CSATLTAGNIQYF
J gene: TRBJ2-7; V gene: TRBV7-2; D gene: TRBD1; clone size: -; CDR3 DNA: TGTGCCAGCAGCCTGACAGGGTTCGAGCAGTACTTC; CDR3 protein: CASSLTGFEQYF
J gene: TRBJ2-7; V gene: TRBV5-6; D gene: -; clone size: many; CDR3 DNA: TGTGCCAGCAGCTTTCAAATCCCGGGGGCGGGAGAACCCCACGAGCAGTACTTC; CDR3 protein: CASSFQIPGAGEPHEQYF
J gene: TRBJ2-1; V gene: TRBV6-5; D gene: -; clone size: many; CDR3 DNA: TGTGCCAGCAGTTACTGGTCAGGGGCTTACAATGAGCAGTTCTTC; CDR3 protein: CASSYWSGAYNEQFF
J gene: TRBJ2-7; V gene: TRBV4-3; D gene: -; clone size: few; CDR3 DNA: TGCGCCAGCAGCCAAGATGTAAATCACGCGCAGTACTTC; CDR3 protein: CASSQDVNHAQYF
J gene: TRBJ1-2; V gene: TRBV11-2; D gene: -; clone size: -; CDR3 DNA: TGTGCCAGCAGCTCCAACCGAGGCCCTGTGGATGGCTACACCTTC; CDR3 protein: CASSSNRGPVDGYTF
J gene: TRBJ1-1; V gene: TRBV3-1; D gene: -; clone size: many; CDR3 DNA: TGTGCCAGCAGCCAAGGGGGTTTGAGCACTGAAGCTTTCTTT; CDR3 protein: CASSQGGLSTEAFF
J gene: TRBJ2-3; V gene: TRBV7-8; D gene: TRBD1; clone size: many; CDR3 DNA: TGTGCCAGCAGCTCTCTTCCAGGGGGTGGAGTGAGCACAGATACGCAGTATTTT; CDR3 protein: CASSSLPGGGVSTDTQYF
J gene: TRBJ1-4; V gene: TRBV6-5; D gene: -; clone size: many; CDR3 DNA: TGTGCCAGCAGCCCCGGACAAGCAACTAATGAAAAACTGTTTTTT; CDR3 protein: CASSPGQATNEKLFF
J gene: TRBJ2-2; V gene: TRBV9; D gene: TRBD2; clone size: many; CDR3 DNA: TGTGCCAGCAGCCCAGGGAGGGCCGGGGAGCTGTTTTTT; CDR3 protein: CASSPGRAGELFF
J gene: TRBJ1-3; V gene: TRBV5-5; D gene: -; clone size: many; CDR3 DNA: TGTGCCAGCAGCGAGTTCTCTTTTCCTGGAAACACCATATATTTT; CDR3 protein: CASSEFSFPGNTIYF
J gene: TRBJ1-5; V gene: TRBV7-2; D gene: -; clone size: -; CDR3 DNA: TGTGCCAGCAGCCCTGACAGCCCCGGACCCCAGAATTTT; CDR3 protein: CASSPDSPGPQNF
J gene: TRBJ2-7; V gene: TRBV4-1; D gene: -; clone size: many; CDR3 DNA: TGCGCCAGCAGCTTAGCCTCCGGGCCGGAGCAGTACTTC; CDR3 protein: CASSLASGPEQYF
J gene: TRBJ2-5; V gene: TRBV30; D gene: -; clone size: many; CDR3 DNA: TGTGCCTGGAGTGTAATGTTAGCTCGACAAGAGACCCAGTACTTC; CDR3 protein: CAWSVMLARQETQYF
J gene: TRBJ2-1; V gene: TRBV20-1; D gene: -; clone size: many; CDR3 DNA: TGCAGTCCAGAAGGTAGCGTCAATGAGCAGTTCTTC; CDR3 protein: CSPEGSVNEQFF
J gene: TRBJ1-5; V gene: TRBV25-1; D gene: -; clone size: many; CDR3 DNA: TGTGCCAGCAGTGGTAGGGGTCAGCCCCAGCATTTT; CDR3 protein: CASSGRGQPQHF
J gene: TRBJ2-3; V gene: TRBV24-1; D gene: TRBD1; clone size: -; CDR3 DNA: TGTGCCACCAGTGATTTGACCGGGACAGAAAGATCAGATACGCAGTATTTT; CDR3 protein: CATSDLTGTERSDTQYF
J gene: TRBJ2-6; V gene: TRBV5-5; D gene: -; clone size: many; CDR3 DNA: TGTGCCAGCAGCTCCAGACAGGTTCCCGGGGCCAACGTCCTGACTTTC; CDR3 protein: CASSSRQVPGANVLTF
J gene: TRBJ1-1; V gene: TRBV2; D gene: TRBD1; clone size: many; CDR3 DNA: TGTGCCAGCAAAGAAGGACAGGGGGGGTTGGCTGAAGCTTTCTTT; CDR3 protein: CASKEGQGGLAEAFF
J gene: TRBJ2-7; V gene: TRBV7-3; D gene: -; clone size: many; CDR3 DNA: TGTGCCAGCAGCGCCGGTCACAACGGCGAGCAGTACTTC; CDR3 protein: CASSAGHNGEQYF
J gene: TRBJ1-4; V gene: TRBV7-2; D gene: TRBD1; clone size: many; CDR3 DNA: TGTGCCAGCAGCTCGGGACAGGGGTTCAAAAGAAATGAAAAACTGTTTTTT; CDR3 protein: CASSSGQGFKRNEKLFF
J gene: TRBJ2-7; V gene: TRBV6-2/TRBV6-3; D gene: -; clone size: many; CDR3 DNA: TGTGCCAGCAGTTACTCGCGGGAAATCCCCCAGTACGAGCAGTACTTC; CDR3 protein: CASSYSREIPQYEQYF
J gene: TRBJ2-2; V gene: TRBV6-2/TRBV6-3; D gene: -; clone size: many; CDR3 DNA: TGTGCCAGCAACGGGATCCGCTTTATTGGGGACCCCGGGGAGCTGTTTTTT; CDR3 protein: CASNGIRFIGDPGELFF
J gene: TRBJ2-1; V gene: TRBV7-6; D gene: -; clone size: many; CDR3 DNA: TGTGCCAGCACCCCGAACGGAGGGACTCCGTATCTTTCTAGCTCCTACAATGAGCAGTTCTTC; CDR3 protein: CASTPNGGTPYLSSSYNEQFF
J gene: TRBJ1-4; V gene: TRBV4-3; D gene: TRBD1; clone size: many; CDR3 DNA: TGCGCCAGCAGCCAAGATAAAGGGGACAGGGCCCAGCCGGGAAATGAAAAACTGTTTTTT; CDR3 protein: CASSQDKGDRAQPGNEKLFF
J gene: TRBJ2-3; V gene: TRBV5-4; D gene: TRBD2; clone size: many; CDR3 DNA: TGTGCCAGCAGCTTGGCCACTGGCGGGGGGGTAGATACGCAGTATTTT; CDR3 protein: CASSLATGGGVDTQYF
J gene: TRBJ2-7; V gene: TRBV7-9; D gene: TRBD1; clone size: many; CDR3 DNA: TGTGCCAGCAGCTGGGGGACAGGGGGCTACGAGCAGTACTTC; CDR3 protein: CASSWGTGGYEQYF
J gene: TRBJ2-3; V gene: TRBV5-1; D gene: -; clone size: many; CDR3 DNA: TGCGCCAGCAGCTTGGACCCCCCGCCCAACAAGGATACGCAGTATTTT; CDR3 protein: CASSLDPPPNKDTQYF
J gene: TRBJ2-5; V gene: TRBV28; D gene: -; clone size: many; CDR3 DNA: TGTGCCAGCAGTCACAGATCTCAAGAGACCCAGTACTTC; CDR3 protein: CASSHRSQETQYF
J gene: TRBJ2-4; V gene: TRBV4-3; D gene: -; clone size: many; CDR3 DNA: TGCGCCAGCAGCCAGATATCAGGGTCCAAAAACATTCAGTACTTC; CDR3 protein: CASSQISGSKNIQYF
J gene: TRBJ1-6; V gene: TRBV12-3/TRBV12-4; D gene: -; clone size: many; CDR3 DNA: TGTGCCAGCAGTGAAAACCGGGTTAATTCACCCCTCCACTTT; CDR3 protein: CASSENRVNSPLHF
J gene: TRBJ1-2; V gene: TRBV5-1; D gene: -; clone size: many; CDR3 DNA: TGCGCCAGCAGCGACGGGACCTTGGGGGGCTATGGCTACACCTTC; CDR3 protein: CASSDGTLGGYGYTF
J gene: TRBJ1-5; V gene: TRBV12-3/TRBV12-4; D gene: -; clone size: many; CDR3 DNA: TGTGCCAGCAGCCCGTCGACAGCCAGCAATCAGCCCCAGAATTTT; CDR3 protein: CASSPSTASNQPQNF
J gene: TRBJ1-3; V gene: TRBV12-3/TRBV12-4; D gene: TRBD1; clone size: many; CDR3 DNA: TGTGCCAGCAGGCCCGGACAGGCCCTATCTGGAAACACCATATATTTT; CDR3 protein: CASRPGQALSGNTIYF
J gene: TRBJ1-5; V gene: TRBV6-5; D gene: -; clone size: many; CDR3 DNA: TGTGCCAGCAGTTACTCGAACAGTCGCCCCCAGAATTTT; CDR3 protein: CASSYSNSRPQNF
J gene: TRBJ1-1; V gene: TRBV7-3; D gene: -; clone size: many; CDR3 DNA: TGTGCCAGCAGCTTAACGTCAGGATCCACTGAAGCTTTCTTT; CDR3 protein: CASSLTSGSTEAFF
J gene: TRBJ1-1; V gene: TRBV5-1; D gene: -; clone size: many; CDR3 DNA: TGCGCCAGCAGCCCCACCCGTGGGCACGGCACTGAAGCTTTCTTT; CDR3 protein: CASSPTRGHGTEAFF
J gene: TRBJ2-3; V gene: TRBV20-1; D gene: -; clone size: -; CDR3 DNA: TGCAGTGCTCCTGGAAAGGACACAGATACGCAGTATTTT; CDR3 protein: CSAPGKDTDTQYF
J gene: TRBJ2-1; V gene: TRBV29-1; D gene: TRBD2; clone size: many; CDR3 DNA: TGCAGCGTTGAGGGACTACAATACAATGAGCAGTTCTTC; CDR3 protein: CSVEGLQYNEQFF
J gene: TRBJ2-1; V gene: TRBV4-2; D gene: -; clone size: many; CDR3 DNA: TGTGCCAGCAGCCAAGCAAGCGGCTTAAACAATGAGCAGTTCTTC; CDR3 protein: CASSQASGLNNEQFF
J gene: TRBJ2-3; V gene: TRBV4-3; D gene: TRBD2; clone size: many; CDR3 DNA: TGCGCCAGCAGCCATCCTCTAGCGGGAGGGGGCACAGATACGCAGTATTTT; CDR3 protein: CASSHPLAGGGTDTQYF
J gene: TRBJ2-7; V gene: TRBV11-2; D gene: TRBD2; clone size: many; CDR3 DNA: TGTGCCAGCAGCCCACTAGCGGGAGGATACGAGCAGTACTTC; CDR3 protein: CASSPLAGGYEQYF
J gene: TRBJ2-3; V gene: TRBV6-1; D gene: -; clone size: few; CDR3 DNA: TGTGCCAGCAGTGACTACCGGGAGATGGATACGCAGTATTTT; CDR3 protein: CASSDYREMDTQYF
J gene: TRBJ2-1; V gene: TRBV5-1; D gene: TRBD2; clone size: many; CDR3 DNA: TGCGCCAGCAGCTTAGCGGGGGGGCCGGGTGAGCAGTTCTTC; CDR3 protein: CASSLAGGPGEQFF
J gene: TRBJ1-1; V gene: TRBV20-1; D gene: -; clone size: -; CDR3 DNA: TGCAGTCGAAATACCAGGGGCGCTGAAGCTTTCTTT; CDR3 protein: CSRNTRGAEAFF